This T cell receptor (beta chain) was profiled in a study of CD8+ T cells in alopecia areata. CDR3 length equals 14 residues. V shed 3 bases and J 6 bases; nucleotides not matched to a gene: 5. Germline V gives CDR1 SNHLY, CDR2 FYNNEI. As the sequencing template, cDNA was produced by extracting RNA and reverse transcribing it. Method: immunoSEQ multiplex PCR; TCRdb's copy keeps in-frame clones and lacks some. In the table there are more than 200,000 clones, approximately 40% of which are singletons. The treatment: oral pan-JAK inhibitor, 5-10 mg twice daily. The chain links TRBV2 to TRBJ2-3; 8 positions agree with TRBD2. The sequenced sample was CD4+ T cells sorted from blood, obtained between weeks 36 and 40, from a patient treated with tofacitinib. The receptor comes from a human donor with alopecia areata. CDR3 region: CASSDQREIDTQYF. CDR3 in DNA: TGTGCCAGCAGTGATCAGCGGGAGATTGATACGCAGTATTTT.